The present TCR beta chain was sequenced within a study of T cells in Graves' hyperthyroidism and ophthalmopathy. Per the germline V gene, CDR1 is SGDLS and CDR2 is YYNGEE. This CDR3 contains 13 residues. Trimming took 5 bases from V and 6 from J, leaving 14 bases between them. Only a few counts were recorded for this clonotype. The CDR3 regions of TCR beta were amplified from RNA transcripts. The TCR CDR3 was amplified in a first-round RT-PCR using the HTBI primer set. TCRdb re-derived calls from the multiplex PCR reads in MiXCR, one entry per CDR3 protein. This sample has 400,000 to 600,000 distinct CDR3 sequences, with about 15% found just once.

This clonotype originated in a woman aged 25 to 39 with Graves' ophthalmopathy. This rearrangement joins TRBV9 to TRBJ1-2, with D maybe TRBD1 (6 bases). Sequencing input: blood. The CDR3 region has the DNA TGTGCCAGCAGTCAGGGGTCCTTTGATGGCTACACCTTC. It yields the protein CASSQGSFDGYTF.